The text below deals with one TCR beta chain. This sample was included in a study of control samples from healthy donors and cancer patients. Sequencing was performed with immunoSEQ multiplex PCR; in TCRdb, only in-frame clones are kept and a portion is missing. The top ten hold roughly 40% of the sample, which has 95,000 to 150,000 clones, approximately 88% seen once. Trimming shortened V by 8 bases and J by 0 bases, and 22 bases separated the two germline ends. CDR3 length: 17 residues. Germline CDR1 reads MNHEY; CDR2 reads SMNVEV (reference sequence). Material for sequencing was blood. This chain uses TRBV27 with TRBJ1-2; D not resolved. The sequence was collected from a man in his fifties or sixties in good health. This CDR3 reads CASGHWTYRSPNYGYTF. The CDR3 DNA reads TGTGCCAGCGGCCACTGGACGTATAGATCACCTAACTATGGCTACACCTTC.